This T cell receptor beta chain was found in a study of cytomegalovirus exposure and HLA in healthy donors. Study-level results: It is likely that the observed cluster of highly shared sequence variants was a sequencing artifact. Confirmation was obtained in vitro that a few CMV-associated chains are specific for CMV antigens. Solely CMV serostatus was available to characterize immune exposure.

As to this clone: What it binds is unknown.

PCR used 60 Vbeta primers and 13 Jbeta primers. Clones were sequenced by immunoSEQ multiplex PCR, and TCRdb holds only the in-frame ones, with some missing. The sample lists around 190,000 clones, over 75% occurring once. Sequenced material: PBMCs. The clonotype comes from a man aged 18 to 35 in good health and CMV-seronegative.

As DNA, the CDR3 is TGTGCCAGCAGTTACGCTCCCCGGTACGAGCAGTACTTC. This gives the protein CASSYAPRYEQYF. V usage is TRBV6-5 and J usage is TRBJ2-7; D gene uncertain. The V gene's germline CDR1 is MNHEY and CDR2 SVGAGI. The V end lost 2 bases, the J end lost 4 bases, and 9 bases lay between the germline ends. The CDR3 runs 13 residues.